This T cell receptor (beta chain) was sequenced during a study of blood T cells in healthy people across ages. This clonotype was counted between two and nine times. Antigen: not known. CDR3 length equals 15 residues. Trimming took 3 bases from V and 0 from J, leaving 12 bases between them. In germline, CDR1 is MNHEY, CDR2 SMNVEV (reference sequence). It was with a sample-barcoded 5' primer and a J-beta primer mix that a second PCR of roughly 6 to 12 cycles was run. TCRdb re-analysed the 5' RACE reads in MiXCR, keeping a single row per CDR3 protein. The top ten clones hold 11% of a sample with some 1.6 million distinct CDR3 sequences, about 35% of them seen once. Whole-study results and caveats: Whereas aged donors had fewer naive CD4+ cells, long-lived donors had more of them and higher diversity. Across samples, TCR beta diversity tracked strongly with naive T cell percentage.

The V and J genes are TRBV27 and TRBJ2-7, with a possible D match to TRBD2 (5 bases). The sequencing sample was made of blood. This clonotype originated in a woman aged 30 to 39 in good health. In DNA, the CDR3 is TGTGCCAGCAGTTTTTCGCCCGAGGGCTCCTACGAGCAGTACTTC. It encodes CASSFSPEGSYEQYF.